The 21 T cell receptor beta chains reported below all come from one sample, sequenced in a study of T cells in Graves' hyperthyroidism and ophthalmopathy. RNA transcripts gave rise to amplified TCR beta CDR3 regions. The HTBI primer set served for first-round RT-PCR of the TCR CDR3. TCRdb independently ran MiXCR on the multiplex PCR reads; one entry per CDR3 protein. The profile shows 300,000 to 350,000 distinct CDR3 sequences, 15% to 20% of them singletons. Material for sequencing was blood. These receptors were collected from a woman aged 45-65 years with Graves' hyperthyroidism.

The table lists this clonotype with many counts. This sequence joins TRBV3-1 and TRBJ2-3; the D is unclear. CDR3 length equals 18 residues. The V gene's germline CDR1 is LGHDT and CDR2 YNNKEL (reference sequence). The ends were cut back, 0 bases at V and 1 base at J, with 17 bases in the middle. For the CDR3, the DNA is TGTGCCAGCAGCCAAGATAATCCGCTAGACTGGGGCACAGATACGCAGTATTTT. Translated, it gives CASSQDNPLDWGTDTQYF.

CDR3 protein: CSAGLAAYEQYF. In DNA, the CDR3 is TGCAGTGCTGGACTAGCGGCCTACGAGCAGTACTTC. V usage is TRBV20-1 and J usage is TRBJ2-7; TRBD2 matches at 10 bases. V gave up 5 bases and J gave up 2 bases; unmatched junction bases: 0. The CDR3 runs 12 residues. The germline V gene encodes CDR1 DFQATT and CDR2 SNEGSKA (reference sequence).

This clonotype has just a few counts. CDR3 coding DNA: TGTGCCAGCAGTAGATCATCCGGCCTGGCGCACGAGCAGTACTTC. Translated: CASSRSSGLAHEQYF. The gene calls are TRBV25-1 and TRBJ2-7; no definite D call. Trimming took 5 bases from V and 5 from J, leaving 19 bases between them. In germline, CDR1 is MGHDK, CDR2 SYGVNS. The CDR3 length is 15 residues.

The chain is built from TRBV5-4 and TRBJ2-7, with 7 bases aligning to TRBD2. The CDR3 totals 15 residues. Germline CDR1 SGHNT, CDR2 YYREEE (reference sequence). Trimming cost V 4 bases and J 1 base; bases outside gene matches: 8. CDR3 bases: TGTGCCAGCAGCAAGGAGACTAGCTCTTCCTACGAGCAGTACTTC. As protein: CASSKETSSSYEQYF.

On this clonotype itself: Relative to the germline gene, one junction end is altered; a read error may explain this. The chain has TRBV12-3 or TRBV12-4 and TRBJ1-2, with D maybe TRBD1 (6 bases). CDR3 length: 15 residues. The CDR3 sequence: CVSSRNQGSGYGYTF. Here the CDR3 DNA reads TGTGTCAGCAGCCGCAATCAGGGGAGCGGCTACGGCTACACCTTC.

Only one count was recorded for this clonotype. The J gene is TRBJ1-2, the V gene TRBV5-6; 7 bases match TRBD1. Looked up from germline, CDR1 is SGHDT and CDR2 is YYEEEE. The CDR3 is 15 amino acids. The junction had 12 bases not matched to a gene; V was cut back by 5 bases and J by 5 bases. This CDR3 reads CASRGWDRGRYGYTF. In DNA, the CDR3 is TGTGCCAGCAGGGGTTGGGACAGAGGGCGGTATGGCTACACCTTC.

This clonotype was counted only a few times. The V and J genes are TRBV29-1 and TRBJ2-2; D might be TRBD2 (5 bases). Looked up from germline, CDR1 is SQVTM and CDR2 is ANQGSEA. V was shortened by 6 bases and J by 7 bases, with 9 bases between the two germline ends. The CDR3 contains 11 residues. The CDR3 sequence is CSVLSVGELFF. The CDR3 DNA reads as TGCAGCGTACTTAGCGTCGGGGAGCTGTTTTTT.

The rearrangement joins TRBV3-1 to TRBJ2-5; TRBD2 agrees at 10 bases. Trimming cost V 0 bases and J 4 bases; bases outside gene matches: 2. This CDR3 region has 15 residues. CDR1 and CDR2 (germline): LGHDT, YNNKEL (reference sequence). In DNA form, the CDR3 reads TGTGCCAGCAGCCAAGAACCTAGCGGGGGAGAGACCCAGTACTTC. Amino acid sequence: CASSQEPSGGETQYF.

This clonotype was seen more than once but under ten times. The V call is TRBV20-1, the J call TRBJ2-1; the match to TRBD2 covers 12 bases. The CDR3 loop spans 16 amino acids. Germline V lookup: CDR1 DFQATT, CDR2 SNEGSKA (reference sequence). J gave up 5 bases and V 3 bases, and 8 bases lay outside the gene matches. Written as DNA, the CDR3 is TGCAGTGCTAGGGCAAGCTGGACTAGCGGGAACAATGAGCAGTTCTTC. The encoded protein is CSARASWTSGNNEQFF.

This clonotype was found many times. The J gene is TRBJ2-7, the V gene TRBV2; 12 bases align to TRBD1. The junction had 4 bases not matched to a gene; V was cut back by 6 bases and J by 7 bases. The CDR3 covers 13 residues. CDR1 SNHLY and CDR2 FYNNEI come from the germline V gene. CDR3 sequence: CASRGQGAGEQYF. CDR3 DNA: TGTGCCAGCAGGGGACAGGGGGCTGGAGAGCAGTACTTC.

This clonotype was picked up many times. The chain combines TRBV12-3 or TRBV12-4 with TRBJ2-1; D is undetermined. CDR3 size: 14 residues. Trimming took 6 bases from V and 0 from J, leaving 9 bases between them. The CDR3 is CASRTTSSYNEQFF. Here the CDR3 DNA reads TGTGCCAGCAGAACCACGAGCTCCTACAATGAGCAGTTCTTC.

This clonotype was seen at least ten times. The CDR3 spells CASRGSAGASNEQFF. The CDR3 nucleotides are TGTGCCAGCAGGGGGTCGGCGGGGGCTTCGAATGAGCAGTTCTTC. This sequence joins TRBV6-1 and TRBJ2-1; a possible D gene is TRBD2 (7 bases). The germline V and J ends were trimmed by 6 bases and 7 bases, with 19 bases remaining between them. Looked up from germline, CDR1 is MNHNS and CDR2 is SASEGT. The CDR3 length is 15 residues.

V gene TRBV15 combines with J gene TRBJ2-1; TRBD1 might be the D (6 bases). Per germline, CDR1 LNHNV and CDR2 YYDKDF (reference sequence). Trimming stripped 3 bases from V and 8 bases from J, with 17 bases between. This CDR3 is 15 amino acids long. As DNA, the CDR3 is TGTGCCACCAGCAGCTTCGCCCCAGGGGATTATGAGCAGTTCTTC. Its translation: CATSSFAPGDYEQFF.

This clonotype was found a few times. This chain connects TRBV29-1 to TRBJ2-7, with 7 bases identical to TRBD1. Germline values: CDR1 SQVTM, CDR2 ANQGSEA. Trimming at V came to 6 bases and at J to 0 bases, leaving 8 bases not matched to a gene. CDR3 length: 14 residues. The CDR3 here is CSVRPGTDSYEQYF. DNA of the CDR3: TGCAGCGTCCGCCCCGGGACAGACTCCTACGAGCAGTACTTC.

This clonotype appeared many times. The rearrangement joins TRBV28 to TRBJ2-3, with TRBD2 as a possible D gene (6 bases). Germline V lookup: CDR1 MDHEN, CDR2 SYDVKM. CDR3 size: 15 residues. The V gene lost 5 bases and the J gene lost 3 bases, with 15 bases spanning the gap. CDR3 region: CASSLAPRLTDTQYF. The CDR3, as DNA: TGTGCCAGCAGTCTAGCGCCCCGTCTTACAGATACGCAGTATTTT.

V is TRBV7-9 and J is TRBJ1-2; 7 bases agree with TRBD1. V lost 5 bases, J lost 7 bases, and 7 bases stayed unmatched. Germline V CDR1 and CDR2: SEHNR, FQNEAQ (reference sequence). The CDR3 is 13 residues long. The CDR3 DNA reads as TGTGCCAGCAGCCAGGACAGGCACGGTGGCTACACCTTC. The encoded protein is CASSQDRHGGYTF.

The chain recombines TRBV7-9 with TRBJ1-6; D is undetermined. Per germline, CDR1 SEHNR and CDR2 FQNEAQ (reference sequence). Trimming took 7 bases from V and 7 from J, leaving 23 bases between them. CDR3 length: 17 residues. CDR3: CASTHLPLRFLNSPLHF. CDR3 DNA: TGTGCCAGCACCCATCTCCCTCTTCGGTTTTTGAATTCACCCCTCCACTTT. The whole variable domain, filled in from reference TRBV7-9 and TRBJ1-6, reads DTGVSQNPRHKITKRGQNVTFRCDPISEHNRLYWYRQTLGQGPEFLTYFQNEAQLEKSRLLSDRFSAERPKGSFSTLEIQRTEQGDSAMYLCASTHLPLRFLNSPLHFGNGTRLTVT.

Concerning this clonotype itself: Relative to the germline gene, one junction end is altered; a read error may explain this. V usage is TRBV25-1 and J usage is TRBJ1-5; weak D call: TRBD1 (5 bases). The CDR3 spans 18 residues. The germline V gene encodes CDR1 MGHDK and CDR2 SYGVNS. In nucleotides, the CDR3 is TGTGTCAGCAGTGAATCACCCAGCCAGGGCGGGCTCAATCAGCCCCAGCATTTT. Translated, it gives CVSSESPSQGGLNQPQHF.

This chain uses TRBV4-1 with TRBJ2-5; maybe TRBD2 (5 bases). The V gene's germline CDR1 is MGHRA and CDR2 YSYEKL. The V gene lost 3 bases and the J gene lost 1 base, with 18 bases spanning the gap. The CDR3 length is 17 residues. The CDR3 sequence: CASSHGSSRGRQETQYF. In DNA form, the CDR3 reads TGCGCCAGCAGCCACGGCTCAAGCCGGGGTCGCCAAGAGACCCAGTACTTC.

At least ten counts were recorded for this clonotype. The V call is TRBV2, the J call TRBJ1-5; 7 bases match TRBD1. Trimming cost V 4 bases and J 5 bases; bases outside gene matches: 5. Per the germline V gene, CDR1 is SNHLY and CDR2 is FYNNEI. The CDR3 sequence is 14 residues long. The CDR3 DNA reads TGTGCCAGCAGTGCGGACAGGCTCGATCAGCCCCAGCATTTT. Translating gives CASSADRLDQPQHF.

This clonotype occurred a few times. Here the CDR3 DNA reads TGCGCCAGCAGTGAATTAAAAACAGGGACTGAAGCTTTCTTT. As protein: CASSELKTGTEAFF. The chain uses TRBV10-1 and TRBJ1-1; TRBD1 might be the D (6 bases). This CDR3 comprises 14 residues. Germline V gene lookup returns CDR1 WNHNN and CDR2 SYGVQD (reference sequence). V lost 3 bases and J lost 5, with 13 bases in between.